This record looks at one T cell receptor beta chain sequence and its context. Its target is unknown. The entry originates in a study of T cells expressing NK-cell markers. Across the study: Serological testing identified seven of the eight sequenced donors as HCMV-seropositive and one as seronegative. General study points: Over 5 donors carried dominant NKG2C+ clonotypes that made up roughly 1.0-7.0% of their CD8+ T cells. These same clonotypes (in a few donors) also led the CD3+CD56-NKG2C+ fraction.

In germline, CDR1 is SNHLY, CDR2 FYNNEI. CDR3 length equals 15 residues. What made the TCR beta cDNA was 5'RACE template switching with UMIs. From its re-call of the 5' RACE reads, TCRdb lists each CDR3 protein once, without DNA. The repertoire table contains about 150,000 distinct CDR3 sequences. The TCR was taken from a woman aged 45-60 years in good health. Material: blood T cells: a sorted CD56 or NKG2C T cell subset, CD4+ or CD8+ T cells, or bulk PBMC T cells (not recorded which). The rearrangement links TRBV2 to TRBJ2-1; TCRdb indicates TRBD2, and absent DNA this call remains unverified. The CDR3 loop reads CASAILAGEGNEQFF.